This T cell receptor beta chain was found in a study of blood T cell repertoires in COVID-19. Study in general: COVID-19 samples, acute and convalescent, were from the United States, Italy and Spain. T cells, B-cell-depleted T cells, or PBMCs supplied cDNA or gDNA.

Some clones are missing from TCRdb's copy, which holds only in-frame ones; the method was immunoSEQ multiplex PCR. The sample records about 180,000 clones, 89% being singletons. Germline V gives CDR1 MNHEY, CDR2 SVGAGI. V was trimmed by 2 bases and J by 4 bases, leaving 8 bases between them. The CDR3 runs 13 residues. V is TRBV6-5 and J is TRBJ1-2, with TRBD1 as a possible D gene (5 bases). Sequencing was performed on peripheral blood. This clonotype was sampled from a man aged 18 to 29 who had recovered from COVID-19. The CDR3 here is CASSYGGGYGYTF. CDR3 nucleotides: TGTGCCAGCAGTTACGGCGGGGGCTATGGCTACACCTTC.